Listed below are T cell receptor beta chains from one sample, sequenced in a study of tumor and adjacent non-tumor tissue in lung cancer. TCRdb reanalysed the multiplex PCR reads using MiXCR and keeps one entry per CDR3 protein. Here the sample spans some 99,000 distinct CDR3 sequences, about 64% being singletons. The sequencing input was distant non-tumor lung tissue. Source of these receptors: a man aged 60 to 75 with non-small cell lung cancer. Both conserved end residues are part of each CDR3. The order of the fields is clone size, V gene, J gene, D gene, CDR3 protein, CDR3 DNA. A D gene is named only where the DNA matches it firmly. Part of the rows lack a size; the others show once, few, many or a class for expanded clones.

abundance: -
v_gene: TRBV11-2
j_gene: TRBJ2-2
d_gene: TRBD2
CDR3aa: CASILLAGEYTGDLFF
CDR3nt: TGTGCCAGCATCCTATTAGCGGGAGAGTACACCGGGGACCTGTTTTTT

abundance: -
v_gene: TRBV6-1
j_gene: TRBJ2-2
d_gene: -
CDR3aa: CVSSEMVGGNTGELFF
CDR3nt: TGTGTCAGTAGTGAAATGGTCGGAGGGAACACCGGGGAGCTGTTTTTT

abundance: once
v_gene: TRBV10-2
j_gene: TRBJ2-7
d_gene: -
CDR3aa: CASRDLPYEQYF
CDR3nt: TGCGCCAGCAGAGACTTACCCTACGAGCAGTACTTC

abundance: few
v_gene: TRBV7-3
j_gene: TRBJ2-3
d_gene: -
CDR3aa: CASSLRSGTDTQYF
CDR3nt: TGTGCCAGCAGCCTTCGCTCGGGCACAGATACGCAGTATTTT

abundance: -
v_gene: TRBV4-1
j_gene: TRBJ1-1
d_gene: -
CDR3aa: CASSRGVQNTEAFF
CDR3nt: TGCGCCAGCAGCCGGGGGGTGCAGAACACTGAAGCTTTCTTT

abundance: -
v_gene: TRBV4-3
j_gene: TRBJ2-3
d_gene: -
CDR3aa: CANIQGIHRTDTQYF
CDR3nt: TGCGCCAACATTCAGGGCATCCATCGCACAGATACGCAGTATTTT

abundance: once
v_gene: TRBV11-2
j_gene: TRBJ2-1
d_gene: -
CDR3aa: CASSTHLAGLPSYEQFF
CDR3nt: TGTGCCAGCAGCACACACCTTGCAGGGCTACCTTCCTACGAACAGTTCTTC

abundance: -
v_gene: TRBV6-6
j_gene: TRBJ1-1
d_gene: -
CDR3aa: CASKDTSNTEAFF
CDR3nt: TGTGCCAGCAAGGACACATCAAACACTGAAGCTTTCTTT

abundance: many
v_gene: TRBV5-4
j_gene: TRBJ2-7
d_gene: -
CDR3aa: CASSPGQQGTYEQYF
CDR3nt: TGTGCCAGCAGCCCAGGACAGCAGGGTACCTACGAGCAGTACTTC

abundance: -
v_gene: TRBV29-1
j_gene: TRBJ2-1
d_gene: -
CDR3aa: CSVEGTFLSYNEQSF
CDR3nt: TGCAGTGTTGAAGGGACTTTCCTCTCCTACAATGAACAGTCCTTC

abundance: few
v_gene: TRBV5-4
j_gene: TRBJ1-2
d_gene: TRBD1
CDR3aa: CASNRQGVDGYTF
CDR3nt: TGTGCCAGCAACCGACAGGGGGTCGATGGCTACACCTTC

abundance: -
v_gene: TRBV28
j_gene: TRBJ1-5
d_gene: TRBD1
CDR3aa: CASSLGQGTQPHHF
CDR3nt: TGTGCCAGCAGTCTAGGACAGGGGACTCAGCCCCACCATTTT

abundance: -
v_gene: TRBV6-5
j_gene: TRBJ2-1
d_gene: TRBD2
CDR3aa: CASSCSASGIYNGQFF
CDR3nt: TGTGCCAGCAGTTGCTCGGCTAGCGGGATCTACAATGGGCAGTTCTTC

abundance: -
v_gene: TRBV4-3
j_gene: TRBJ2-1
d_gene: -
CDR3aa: CASSQDYGVGANEQFF
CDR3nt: TGCGCCAGCAGCCAAGACTACGGGGTAGGGGCCAATGAGCAGTTCTTC

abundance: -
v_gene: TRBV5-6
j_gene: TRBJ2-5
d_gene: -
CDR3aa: CTSSPPWGETQYF
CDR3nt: TGTACCAGCAGCCCCCCATGGGGAGAGACCCAGTACTTC

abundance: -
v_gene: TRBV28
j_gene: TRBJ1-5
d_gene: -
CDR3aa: CASSLFGRQYSNQPQHF
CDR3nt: TGTGCCAGCAGTTTATTCGGCAGGCAGTATAGCAATCAGCCCCAGCATTTT

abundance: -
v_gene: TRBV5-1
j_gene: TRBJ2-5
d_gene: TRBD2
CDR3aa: CASSLGSGGHKETQYF
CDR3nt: TGCGCCAGCAGCTTGGGTAGCGGGGGGCACAAAGAGACCCAGTACTTC

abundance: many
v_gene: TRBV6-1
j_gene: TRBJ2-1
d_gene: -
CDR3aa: CASTERAGPGEQFF
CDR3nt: TGTGCCAGCACCGAAAGAGCGGGCCCAGGGGAGCAGTTCTTC

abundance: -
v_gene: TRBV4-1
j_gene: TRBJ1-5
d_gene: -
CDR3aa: CVSSQDTGSNQPQHF
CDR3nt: TGCGTCAGCAGCCAAGATACAGGTAGTAATCAGCCCCAGCATTTT

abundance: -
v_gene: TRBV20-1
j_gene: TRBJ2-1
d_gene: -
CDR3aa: CSARDADRDYNEQSF
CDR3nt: TGCAGTGCTAGAGATGCGGACAGGGACTACAATGAGCAGTCATTC

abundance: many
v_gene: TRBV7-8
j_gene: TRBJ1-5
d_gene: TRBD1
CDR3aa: CASSPRDSSYQPQHF
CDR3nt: TGTGCCAGCAGCCCCAGGGACAGCTCGTATCAGCCCCAGCATTTT

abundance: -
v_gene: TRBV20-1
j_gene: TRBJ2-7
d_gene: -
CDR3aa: CSARDYGGASYEQYF
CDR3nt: TGCAGTGCTAGAGATTACGGCGGGGCCTCCTACGAGCAGTACTTC

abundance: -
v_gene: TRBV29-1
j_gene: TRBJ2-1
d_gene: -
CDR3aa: CSVDGDGELVRFF
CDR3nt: TGCAGCGTTGACGGTGACGGGGAACTAGTACGGTTCTTC

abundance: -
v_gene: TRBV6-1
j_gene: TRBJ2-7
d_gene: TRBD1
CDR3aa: CASSEVVQGVRGERYF
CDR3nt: TGTGCCAGCAGTGAAGTGGTGCAGGGGGTAAGGGGCGAGCGGTACTTC

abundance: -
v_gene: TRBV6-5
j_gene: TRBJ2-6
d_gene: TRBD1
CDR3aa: CASSYYDRGPTPGANVLTF
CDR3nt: TGTGCCAGCAGTTATTACGACAGGGGGCCGACCCCTGGAGCCAACGTCCTGACTTTC

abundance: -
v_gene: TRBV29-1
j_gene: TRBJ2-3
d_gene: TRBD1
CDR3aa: CSLETGGIWGHTQYF
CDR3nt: TGCAGCCTTGAGACAGGGGGCATTTGGGGACATACGCAGTATTTT

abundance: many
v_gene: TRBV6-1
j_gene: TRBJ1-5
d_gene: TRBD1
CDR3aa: CASRQGLNQPQHF
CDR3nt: TGTGCCAGCAGACAGGGGCTCAATCAGCCCCAGCATTTT

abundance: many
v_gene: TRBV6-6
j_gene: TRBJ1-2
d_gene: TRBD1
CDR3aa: CASSLRDRADGYTF
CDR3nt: TGTGCCAGCAGTCTCCGGGACAGGGCTGATGGCTACACCTTC

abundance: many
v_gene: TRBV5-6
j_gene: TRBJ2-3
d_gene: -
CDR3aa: CASSLPSTDTQYF
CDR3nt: TGTGCCAGCAGCTTGCCTAGCACAGATACGCAGTATTTT

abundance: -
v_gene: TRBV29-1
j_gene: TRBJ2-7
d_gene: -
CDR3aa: CSVQVTGAGKQYF
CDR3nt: TGCAGCGTTCAGGTGACAGGAGCTGGCAAGCAGTACTTC

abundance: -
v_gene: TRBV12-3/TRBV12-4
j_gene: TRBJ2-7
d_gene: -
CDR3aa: CASSLGYMGEQYF
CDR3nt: TGTGCCAGCAGTTTAGGCTACATGGGGGAGCAGTACTTC

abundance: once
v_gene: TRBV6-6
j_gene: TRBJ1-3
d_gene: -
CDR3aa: CASSSWTEVSSGNTIYF
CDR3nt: TGTGCCAGCAGTTCCTGGACAGAGGTTAGCTCTGGAAACACCATATATTTT

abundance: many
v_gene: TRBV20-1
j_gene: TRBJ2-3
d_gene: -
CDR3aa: CSALLGESDTQYF
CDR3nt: TGCAGTGCACTATTGGGGGAGTCAGATACGCAGTATTTT

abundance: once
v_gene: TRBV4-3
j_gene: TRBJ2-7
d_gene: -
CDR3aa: CASSRDKAATYEQYF
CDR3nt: TGCGCCAGCAGCCGAGATAAGGCAGCTACCTACGAGCAGTACTTC